This T cell receptor beta chain derives from a study of control samples from healthy donors and cancer patients. Sequenced by immunoSEQ multiplex PCR; TCRdb stores in-frame clones only, minus some. The repertoire holds roughly 120,000 clones, with about 89% as singletons. Per germline, CDR1 KGHDR and CDR2 SFDVKD. The J segment lost 2 bases and the V segment lost 5 bases, leaving 3 bases of the junction unmatched. The CDR3 loop spans 14 amino acids. The chain uses TRBV24-1 and TRBJ2-5; 8 bases align to TRBD1. Source material: blood. This TCR was sampled from a man aged 45 to 65 in good health. CDR3 protein: CATSGGTGQETQYF. The CDR3 DNA sequence: TGTGCCACCAGTGGTGGGACAGGTCAAGAGACCCAGTACTTC.